This entry lists 17 T cell receptor beta chains sequenced from one sample in a study of shared clonotypes between healthy human individuals. This table comes from immunoSEQ multiplex PCR, and its TCRdb copy is limited to in-frame clones, with some not included. The table includes over 2 million clones, under 95% detected once. Material: naive CD4+ T cells from PBMCs. Subset noted: CD45RA+ positively selected. The receptors originated from a man between 18 and 29 years old in good health. Some clones in this sample may be carry-over from other donors' samples.

This clone was recorded only once. This chain links TRBV7-3 with TRBJ2-1, with 8 positions matching TRBD2. Germline assignment: CDR1 SGHTA and CDR2 FQGTGA. This CDR3 region has 17 residues. V shed 5 bases and J 4 bases; nucleotides not matched to a gene: 13. The CDR3 sequence: CASSPNARLAWYNEQFF. Written as DNA, the CDR3 is TGTGCCAGCAGCCCAAACGCCCGACTAGCGTGGTACAATGAGCAGTTCTTC.

About this clone: The sample has other DNA sequences that encode this CDR3 too. V and J are TRBV7-8 and TRBJ1-2, with D possibly matching TRBD1 (6 bases). Looked up from germline, CDR1 is SGHVS and CDR2 is FQNEAQ. This CDR3 has 14 residues. V was cut by 0 bases and J by 3 bases, with 8 bases left in between. CDR3 sequence (DNA): TGTGCCAGCAGCTTAGCGGGGGGCTACTATGGCTACACCTTC. It specifies CASSLAGGYYGYTF.

This clone was recorded only once. The chain combines TRBV27 with TRBJ2-7; 14 bases fit TRBD2. The CDR3 totals 14 residues. V lost 7 bases to trimming and J lost 6 bases; unmatched junction nucleotides: 5. The germline V gene has CDR1 MNHEY and CDR2 SMNVEV (reference sequence). The CDR3, as DNA: TGTGCCAGCACGGGACTAGCGGGAGACGGCGAGCAGTACTTC. Translation gives CASTGLAGDGEQYF.

This rearrangement joins TRBV9 to TRBJ2-3; 10 nucleotides agree with TRBD2. Germline lookup yields CDR1 SGDLS and CDR2 YYNGEE. The V and J ends lost 2 bases and 0 bases, in that order; junction bases with no gene match: 9. The CDR3 sequence is 18 residues long. The CDR3 is CASSVGLAVDVSTDTQYF. Here the CDR3 DNA reads TGTGCCAGCAGCGTCGGACTAGCGGTAGATGTGAGCACAGATACGCAGTATTTT.

This clone was picked up a small number of times. In DNA, the CDR3 is TGTGCCAGCCTCGCGAGGTCCACTGAAGCTTTCTTT. As protein: CASLARSTEAFF. V usage is TRBV19 and J usage is TRBJ1-1, with D hard to call. There are 12 residues in the CDR3. Trimming cost V 9 bases and J 4 bases, with 12 bases left between them. Germline CDR1 reads LNHDA; CDR2 reads SQIVND (reference sequence).

A single count supports this clone. This chain links TRBV28 with TRBJ1-1, with D possibly matching TRBD1 (5 bases). The CDR3 spans 13 residues. Germline V gene data show CDR1 as MDHEN and CDR2 as SYDVKM. V lost 5 bases and J lost 1, with 8 bases in between. DNA of the CDR3: TGTGCCAGCAGTCCAGGGTCGAACACTGAAGCTTTCTTT. This encodes CASSPGSNTEAFF.

This clone was seen a handful of times. The chain couples TRBV6-5 to TRBJ2-7, with a tentative D call TRBD1 (5 bases). Germline loops: CDR1 MNHEY, CDR2 SVGAGI. V lost 2 bases and J 3 bases, leaving 14 bases between the germline ends. CDR3 size: 15 residues. This CDR3 is CASSYMRQGGYEQYF. Written as DNA, the CDR3 is TGTGCCAGCAGTTACATGCGGCAGGGTGGCTACGAGCAGTACTTC.

A remark on this clone: Other DNA sequences in this specimen translate into the identical CDR3. The chain joins TRBV27 to TRBJ1-5, with D possibly matching TRBD1 (6 bases). CDR3 size: 14 residues. Per the germline V gene, CDR1 is MNHEY and CDR2 is SMNVEV (reference sequence). Trimming stripped 6 bases from V and 3 bases from J, with 12 bases between. The CDR3 loop is CASSLTGFNQPQHF. CDR3 DNA sequence: TGTGCCAGCAGCCTCACAGGGTTCAATCAGCCCCAGCATTTT.

A note on this clone: The sample has other DNA sequences that encode this CDR3 too. The chain links TRBV9 to TRBJ2-1; 7 bases align to TRBD2. Germline CDR1 reads SGDLS; CDR2 reads YYNGEE. The CDR3 spans 15 residues. The junction had 3 bases not matched to a gene; V was cut back by 3 bases and J by 0 bases. The CDR3 reads CASSAASGSYNEQFF. The DNA of the CDR3 is TGTGCCAGCAGCGCTGCTAGCGGCTCCTACAATGAGCAGTTCTTC.

The chain uses TRBV5-1 and TRBJ2-2; TRBD2 matches 12 bases. With 4 bases clipped from V and 6 bases from J, the junction kept 10 bases outside the gene matches. CDR3 length: 17 residues. Looked up from germline, CDR1 is SGHRS and CDR2 is YFSETQ. CDR3 nucleotides: TGCGCCAGCAGCCCACCCCTGACTAGCGGGAGTTCCGGGGAGCTGTTTTTT. Translated, it gives CASSPPLTSGSSGELFF.

The V gene is TRBV5-1, the J gene TRBJ2-1; 8 nucleotides match TRBD2. The CDR3 consists of 16 residues. Trimming removed 4 bases from V and 7 bases from J; junction bases left unmatched: 13. CDR1 and CDR2 (germline): SGHRS, YFSETQ. The CDR3 region has the DNA TGCGCCAGCAGCGTATATAGCGGGGAGAGCGTTAATGAGCAGTTCTTC. Translation gives CASSVYSGESVNEQFF.

The gene calls are TRBV5-4 and TRBJ1-2; TRBD1 matches at 8 bases. V was clipped by 3 bases and J by 5 bases; unmatched bases: 6. Germline V gene lookup returns CDR1 SGHNT and CDR2 YYREEE (reference sequence). The CDR3 loop spans 14 amino acids. Here the CDR3 reads CASSSDRGWYGYTF. The DNA of the CDR3 is TGTGCCAGCAGCTCTGACAGGGGTTGGTATGGCTACACCTTC.

This sequence joins TRBV27 and TRBJ2-2; D possibly uses TRBD1 or TRBD2 (5 bases each). This CDR3 is built from 15 residues. Looked up from germline, CDR1 is MNHEY and CDR2 is SMNVEV (reference sequence). The V and J ends lost 5 bases and 4 bases respectively, with 14 bases between them. The CDR3 bases are TGTGCCAGCAGTAGGGACCAACCCCTCACCGGGGAGCTGTTTTTT. This translates into CASSRDQPLTGELFF.

As concerns this clone: Other DNA sequences in the same sample also yield this CDR3. The chain uses TRBV28 and TRBJ2-2; D might be TRBD1 (6 bases). V lost 5 bases, J lost 2 bases, and 12 bases lay in between. CDR1 is MDHEN, CDR2 SYDVKM, per germline. The CDR3 contains 15 residues. For the CDR3, the DNA is TGTGCCAGCAGTCTAAGGACAGCTAACACCGGGGAGCTGTTTTTT. Residues: CASSLRTANTGELFF.

The table lists this clone with a few counts. Other DNA sequences in this sample translate to the same CDR3. The rearrangement links TRBV28 to TRBJ1-1, with D uncertain. This CDR3 is built from 14 residues. V was cut by 4 bases and J by 1 base, with 10 bases left in between. Germline CDR1 MDHEN, CDR2 SYDVKM. CDR3 DNA sequence: TGTGCCAGCAGTTCCCCGGGCCAGAACACTGAAGCTTTCTTT. Its translation: CASSSPGQNTEAFF. Variable domain in full (rest from reference TRBV28 and TRBJ1-1): DVKVTQSSRYLVKRTGEKVFLECVQDMDHENMFWYRQDPGLGLRLIYFSYDVKMKEKGDIPEGYSVSREKKERFSLILESASTNQTSMYLCASSSPGQNTEAFFGQGTRLTVV.

This chain joins TRBV18 and TRBJ2-2; D uncertain. CDR1 is KGHSH, CDR2 LQKENI, per germline. This CDR3 region has 14 residues. V was pared by 2 bases and J by 2 bases, with 6 bases between. CDR3 in DNA: TGTGCCAGCTCACCAGGACCAAACACCGGGGAGCTGTTTTTT. It specifies CASSPGPNTGELFF.

The chain recombines TRBV7-2 with TRBJ1-5, with D possibly matching TRBD1 (5 bases). The CDR3 sequence is 14 residues long. Germline assignment: CDR1 SGHTA and CDR2 FQGNSA. V was shortened by 2 bases and J by 7 bases, with 12 bases between the two germline ends. The chain's CDR3 is CASSLQDRGQPQHF. Here the CDR3 DNA reads TGTGCCAGCAGCTTACAGGATAGGGGACAGCCCCAGCATTTT.